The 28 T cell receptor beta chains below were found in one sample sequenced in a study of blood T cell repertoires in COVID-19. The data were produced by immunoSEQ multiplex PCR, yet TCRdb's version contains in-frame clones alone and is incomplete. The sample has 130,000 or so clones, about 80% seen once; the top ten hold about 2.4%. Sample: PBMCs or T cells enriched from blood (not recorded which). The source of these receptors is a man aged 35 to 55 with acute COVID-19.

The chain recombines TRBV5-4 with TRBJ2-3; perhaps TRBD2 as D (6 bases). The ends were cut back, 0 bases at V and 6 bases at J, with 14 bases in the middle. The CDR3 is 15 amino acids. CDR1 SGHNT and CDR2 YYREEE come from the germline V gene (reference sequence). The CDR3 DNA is TGTGCCAGCAGCTTGGGCGGAGGGCCCTTTGATACGCAGTATTTT. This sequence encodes CASSLGGGPFDTQYF. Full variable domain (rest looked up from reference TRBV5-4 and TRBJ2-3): ETGVTQSPTHLIKTRGQQVTLRCSSQSGHNTVSWYQQALGQGPQFIFQYYREEENGRGNFPPRFSGLQFPNYSSELNVNALELDDSALYLCASSLGGGPFDTQYFGPGTRLTVL.

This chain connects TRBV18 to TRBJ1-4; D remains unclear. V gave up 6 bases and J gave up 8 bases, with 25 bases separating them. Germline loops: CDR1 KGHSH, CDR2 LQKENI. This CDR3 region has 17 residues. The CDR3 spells CASSRRGRTIDDEKLFF. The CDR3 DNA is TGTGCCAGCTCTCGCCGTGGGCGAACAATTGATGACGAAAAACTGTTTTTT.

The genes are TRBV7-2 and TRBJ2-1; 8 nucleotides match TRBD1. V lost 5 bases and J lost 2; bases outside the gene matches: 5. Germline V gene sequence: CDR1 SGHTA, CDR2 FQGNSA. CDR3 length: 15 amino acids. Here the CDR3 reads CASSPQTGAYNEQFF. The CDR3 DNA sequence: TGTGCCAGCAGCCCCCAGACAGGGGCCTACAATGAGCAGTTCTTC.

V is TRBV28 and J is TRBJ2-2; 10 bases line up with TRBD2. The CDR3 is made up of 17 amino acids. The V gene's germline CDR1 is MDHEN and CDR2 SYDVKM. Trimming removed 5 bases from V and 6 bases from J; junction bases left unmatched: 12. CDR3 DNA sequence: TGTGCCAGCAGTCTCGGGTGGCTAGCGGGAGTAGCCGGGGAGCTGTTTTTT. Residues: CASSLGWLAGVAGELFF.

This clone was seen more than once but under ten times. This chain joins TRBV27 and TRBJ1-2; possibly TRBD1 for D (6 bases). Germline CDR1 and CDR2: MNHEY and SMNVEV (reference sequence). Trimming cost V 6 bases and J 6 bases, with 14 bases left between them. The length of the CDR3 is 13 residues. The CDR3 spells CASRPQGKNGYTF. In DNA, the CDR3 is TGTGCCAGCAGGCCCCAGGGGAAGAATGGCTACACCTTC.

This CDR3 reads CASSLSGVSYEQYF. CDR3 DNA sequence: TGTGCCAGCAGCTTGTCGGGGGTTAGCTACGAGCAGTACTTC. The chain carries TRBV11-3 and TRBJ2-7, with D possibly TRBD2 on 6 matching bases. This CDR3 spans 14 amino acids. CDR1 is SGHNT and CDR2 is YENEEA in the germline V gene. Deletions cut 3 bases from V and 3 bases from J, with 12 bases between.

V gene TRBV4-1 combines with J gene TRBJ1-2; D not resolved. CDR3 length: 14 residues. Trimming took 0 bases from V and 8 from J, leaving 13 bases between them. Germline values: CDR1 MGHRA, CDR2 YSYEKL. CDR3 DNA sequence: TGCGCCAGCAGCCAAGATTCCCGCAGCGGAGGCTACACCTTC. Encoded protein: CASSQDSRSGGYTF.

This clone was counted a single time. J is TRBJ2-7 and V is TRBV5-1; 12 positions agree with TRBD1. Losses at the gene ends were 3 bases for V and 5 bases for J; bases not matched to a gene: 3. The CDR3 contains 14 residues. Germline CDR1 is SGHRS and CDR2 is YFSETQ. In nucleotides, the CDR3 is TGCGCCAGCAGCTGGGGACAGGGGGCAAACGAGCAGTACTTC. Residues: CASSWGQGANEQYF.

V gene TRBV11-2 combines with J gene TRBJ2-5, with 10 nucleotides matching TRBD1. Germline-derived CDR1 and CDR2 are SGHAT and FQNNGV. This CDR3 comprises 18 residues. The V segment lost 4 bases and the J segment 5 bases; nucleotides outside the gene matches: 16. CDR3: CASSSPRVRQGARETQYF. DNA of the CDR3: TGTGCCAGCAGCTCCCCGAGGGTGAGACAGGGGGCAAGGGAGACCCAGTACTTC.

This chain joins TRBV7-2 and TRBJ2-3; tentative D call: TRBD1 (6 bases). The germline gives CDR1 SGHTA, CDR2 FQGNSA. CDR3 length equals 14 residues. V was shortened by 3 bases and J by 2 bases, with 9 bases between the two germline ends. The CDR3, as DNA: TGTGCCAGCAGCTTCGGACAGACCACAGATACGCAGTATTTT. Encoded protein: CASSFGQTTDTQYF.

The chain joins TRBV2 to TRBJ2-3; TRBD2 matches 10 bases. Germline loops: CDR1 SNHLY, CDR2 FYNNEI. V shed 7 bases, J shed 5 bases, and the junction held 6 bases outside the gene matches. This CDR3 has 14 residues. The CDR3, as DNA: TGTGCCAGCAAAGCGGGAGGGATGGGAGATACGCAGTATTTT. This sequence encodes CASKAGGMGDTQYF. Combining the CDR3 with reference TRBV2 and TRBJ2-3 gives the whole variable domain EPEVTQTPSHQVTQMGQEVILRCVPISNHLYFYWYRQILGQKVEFLVSFYNNEISEKSEIFDDQFSVERPDGSNFTLKIRSTKLEDSAMYFCASKAGGMGDTQYFGPGTRLTVL.

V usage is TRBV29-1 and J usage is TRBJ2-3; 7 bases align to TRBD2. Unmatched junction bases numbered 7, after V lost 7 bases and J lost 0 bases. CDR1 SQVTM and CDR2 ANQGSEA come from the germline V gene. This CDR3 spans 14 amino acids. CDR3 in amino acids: CSDGLGHSTDTQYF. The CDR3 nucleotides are TGCAGCGATGGACTAGGGCATAGCACAGATACGCAGTATTTT.

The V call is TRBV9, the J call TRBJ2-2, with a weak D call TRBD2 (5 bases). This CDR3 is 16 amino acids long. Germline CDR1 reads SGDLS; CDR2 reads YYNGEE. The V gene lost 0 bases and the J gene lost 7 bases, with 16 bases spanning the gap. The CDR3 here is CASSVEGSAGVGELFF. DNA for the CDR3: TGTGCCAGCAGCGTAGAAGGCTCCGCGGGCGTCGGGGAGCTGTTTTTT.

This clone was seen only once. DNA of the CDR3: TGTGCCATCAGCCCGGGTATCCGCACAGATACGCAGTATTTT. It yields the protein CAISPGIRTDTQYF. The chain is built from TRBV10-3 and TRBJ2-3; D is unclear. V lost 6 bases and J 1 base, leaving 11 bases between the germline ends. The germline CDR1 and CDR2 sequences are ENHRY and SYGVKD. This CDR3 region has 14 residues.

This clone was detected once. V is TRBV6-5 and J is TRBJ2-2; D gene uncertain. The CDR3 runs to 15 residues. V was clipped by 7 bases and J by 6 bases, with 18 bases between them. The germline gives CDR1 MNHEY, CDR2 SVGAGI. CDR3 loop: CASNAAAARSGELFF. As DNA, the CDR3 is TGTGCCAGCAATGCGGCCGCCGCTCGTTCCGGGGAGCTGTTTTTT.

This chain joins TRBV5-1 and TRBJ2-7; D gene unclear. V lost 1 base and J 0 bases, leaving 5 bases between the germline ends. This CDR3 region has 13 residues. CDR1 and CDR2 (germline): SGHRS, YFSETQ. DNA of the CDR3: TGCGCCAGCAGCTTGACAGTCTCCTACGAGCAGTACTTC. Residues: CASSLTVSYEQYF.

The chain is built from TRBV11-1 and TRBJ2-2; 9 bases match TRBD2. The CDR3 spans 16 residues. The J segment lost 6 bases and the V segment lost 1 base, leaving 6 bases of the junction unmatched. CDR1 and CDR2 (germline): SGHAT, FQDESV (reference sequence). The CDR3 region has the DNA TGTGCCAGCAGCTTAGTAGTAGCGGGAGACTCCGGGGAGCTGTTTTTT. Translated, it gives CASSLVVAGDSGELFF.

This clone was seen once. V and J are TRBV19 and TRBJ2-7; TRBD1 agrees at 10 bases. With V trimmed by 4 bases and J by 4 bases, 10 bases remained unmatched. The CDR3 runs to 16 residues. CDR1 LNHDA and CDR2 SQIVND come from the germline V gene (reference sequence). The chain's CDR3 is CASSTKRTGGGYEQYF. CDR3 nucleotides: TGTGCCAGTAGTACCAAGCGGACAGGGGGAGGATACGAGCAGTACTTC.

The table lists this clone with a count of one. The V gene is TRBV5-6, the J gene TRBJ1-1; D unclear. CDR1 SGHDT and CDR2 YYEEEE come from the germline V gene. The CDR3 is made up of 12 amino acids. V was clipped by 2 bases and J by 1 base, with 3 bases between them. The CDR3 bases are TGTGCCAGCAGCTTTCGGAACACTGAAGCTTTCTTT. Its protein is CASSFRNTEAFF.

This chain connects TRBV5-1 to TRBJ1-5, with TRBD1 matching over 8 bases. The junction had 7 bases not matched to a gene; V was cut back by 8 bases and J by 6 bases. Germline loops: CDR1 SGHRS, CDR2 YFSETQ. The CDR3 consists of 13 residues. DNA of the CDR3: TGCGCCAGTTCGGACAGGGTCGGTCAGCCCCAGCATTTT. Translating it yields CASSDRVGQPQHF.

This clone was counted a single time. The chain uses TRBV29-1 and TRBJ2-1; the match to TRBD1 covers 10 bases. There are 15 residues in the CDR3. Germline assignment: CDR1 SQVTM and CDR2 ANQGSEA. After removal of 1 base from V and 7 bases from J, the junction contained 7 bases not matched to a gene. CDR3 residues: CSVEALDRGQNEQFF. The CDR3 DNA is TGCAGCGTTGAAGCCCTCGACAGGGGGCAGAATGAGCAGTTCTTC.

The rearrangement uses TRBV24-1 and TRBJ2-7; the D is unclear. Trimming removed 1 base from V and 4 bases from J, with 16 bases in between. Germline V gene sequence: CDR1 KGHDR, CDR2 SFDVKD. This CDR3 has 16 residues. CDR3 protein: CATSDFFLGGPYEQYF. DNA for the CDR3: TGTGCCACCAGTGATTTCTTTCTAGGTGGTCCTTACGAGCAGTACTTC.

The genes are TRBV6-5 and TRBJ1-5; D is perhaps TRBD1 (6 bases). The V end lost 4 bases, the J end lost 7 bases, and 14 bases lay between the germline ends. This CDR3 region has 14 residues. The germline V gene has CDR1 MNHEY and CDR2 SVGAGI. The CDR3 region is CASSFDSQGQPQHF. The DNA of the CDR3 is TGTGCCAGCAGTTTCGACTCTCAGGGGCAGCCCCAGCATTTT.

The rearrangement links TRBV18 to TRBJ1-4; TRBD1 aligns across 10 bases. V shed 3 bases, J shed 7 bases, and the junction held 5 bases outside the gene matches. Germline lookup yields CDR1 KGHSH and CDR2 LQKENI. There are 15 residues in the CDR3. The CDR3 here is CASSPRQGASEKLFF. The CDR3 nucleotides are TGTGCCAGCTCACCCCGACAGGGGGCTTCTGAAAAACTGTTTTTT.

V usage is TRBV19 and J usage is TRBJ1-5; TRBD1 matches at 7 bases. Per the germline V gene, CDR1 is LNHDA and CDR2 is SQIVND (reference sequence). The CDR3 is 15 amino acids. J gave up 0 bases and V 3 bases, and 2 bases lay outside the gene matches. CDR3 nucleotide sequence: TGTGCCAGTAGTATCGGGACAGTTAGCAATCAGCCCCAGCATTTT. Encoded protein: CASSIGTVSNQPQHF.

The CDR3 region is CASSATYEQYF. The DNA for the CDR3 is TGTGCCAGCAGTGCGACCTACGAGCAGTACTTC. The chain recombines TRBV28 with TRBJ2-7; D gene ambiguous. V was shortened by 5 bases and J by 2 bases, with 4 bases between the two germline ends. This CDR3 has 11 amino acids. Germline CDR1 reads MDHEN; CDR2 reads SYDVKM.

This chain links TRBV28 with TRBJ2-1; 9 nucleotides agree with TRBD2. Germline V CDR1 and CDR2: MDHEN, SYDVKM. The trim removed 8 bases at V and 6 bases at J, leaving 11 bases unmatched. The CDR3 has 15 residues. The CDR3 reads CASSLGGGRVNEQFF. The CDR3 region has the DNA TGTGCCAGCTCGCTGGGGGGCGGGAGGGTCAATGAGCAGTTCTTC. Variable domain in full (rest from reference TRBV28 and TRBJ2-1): DVKVTQSSRYLVKRTGEKVFLECVQDMDHENMFWYRQDPGLGLRLIYFSYDVKMKEKGDIPEGYSVSREKKERFSLILESASTNQTSMYLCASSLGGGRVNEQFFGPGTRLTVL.

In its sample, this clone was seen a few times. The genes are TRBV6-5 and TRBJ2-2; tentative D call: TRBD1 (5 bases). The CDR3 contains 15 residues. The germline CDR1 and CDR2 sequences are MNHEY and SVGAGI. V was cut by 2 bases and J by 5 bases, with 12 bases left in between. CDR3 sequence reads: CASSYRAGWTGELFF. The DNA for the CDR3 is TGTGCCAGCAGTTACCGGGCAGGGTGGACCGGGGAGCTGTTTTTT.